This TCR beta chain was identified during a study of cytomegalovirus exposure and HLA in healthy donors. Regarding the study as a whole: Later analysis showed most CMV-associated TCR beta chains appearing HLA-restricted.

This PCR relied on a set of 60 Vbeta primers and 13 Jbeta primers. The repertoire was sequenced with immunoSEQ multiplex PCR; TCRdb's copy has only in-frame clones and lacks some. The sample records about 130,000 clones, roughly 83% being singletons. The CDR3 totals 13 residues. V gave up 5 bases and J gave up 1 base, with 8 bases separating them. In germline, CDR1 is LNHDA, CDR2 SQIVND (reference sequence). Donors likely had unrecorded immune exposures despite being nominally healthy when sampled. As to this clone: Its specificity is not known.

The J gene is TRBJ2-5, the V gene TRBV19; a weak D match, TRBD2 (5 bases). What was sequenced was PBMCs. The origin of this receptor is a man in his forties in good health and CMV-seronegative. CDR3 residues: CASSPGSQETQYF. The CDR3 nucleotides are TGTGCCAGTAGTCCTGGGAGCCAAGAGACCCAGTACTTC.